The clone carrying this TCR beta chain turned up a few times. The sample is drawn from a study of Graves' ophthalmopathy and Graves' hyperthyroidism. The CDR3 covers 14 residues. Trimming shortened V by 3 bases and J by 6 bases, and 15 bases separated the two germline ends. Germline values: CDR1 SEHNR, CDR2 FQNEAQ (reference sequence). RNA served as the template for amplifying TCR beta CDR3 regions. HTBI primers were used in a first-round RT-PCR, which preceded a second-round multiplex PCR. A single record per CDR3 protein comes from TCRdb applying MiXCR to the multiplex PCR reads. This sample has almost 750,000 distinct CDR3 sequences, with about 44% found just once.

The receptor's source is an adult man with Graves' ophthalmopathy. Sequencing was done on a sample of peripheral blood. This chain joins TRBV7-9 and TRBJ2-7; D is unresolved. The CDR3 nucleotides are TGTGCCAGCAGCTTCGGTTTTGGAAAGGGCGAGCAGTACTTC. It is translated as CASSFGFGKGEQYF.